These 11 T cell receptor beta chains originate from one sample sequenced in a study of OX40 agonist ivuxolimab in advanced cancers. TCRdb keeps only in-frame clones here, not all; method: immunoSEQ multiplex PCR. In the table there are 50,000 or so clones, 75% to 95% of which are singletons. The sample consisted of CD4+ or CD8+ T cells sorted from blood, taken in a trial of the OX40 agonist ivuxolimab. The receptor source for this set is an adult with an advanced solid tumor such as melanoma, head and neck, liver or kidney cancer.

The rearrangement links TRBV4-3 to TRBJ1-5; D unclear. CDR3 length: 16 residues. The germline V and J ends were trimmed by 3 bases and 4 bases, with 16 bases remaining between them. CDR1 is LGHNA and CDR2 is YSLEER in the germline V gene. The CDR3 sequence is CASSQARTGANQPQHF. The DNA of the CDR3 is TGCGCCAGCAGCCAGGCGAGGACCGGAGCGAATCAGCCCCAGCATTTT.

The rearrangement links TRBV27 to TRBJ2-7; D gene unclear. The CDR3 spans 14 residues. CDR1 is MNHEY, CDR2 SMNVEV, per germline (reference sequence). Trimming removed 3 bases at V and 0 bases at J, with 9 bases between. CDR3 region: CASSLRDFSYEQYF. CDR3 in DNA: TGTGCCAGCAGTTTGAGAGACTTCTCCTACGAGCAGTACTTC.

With regard to this clone: Different DNA sequences within this sample yield the same CDR3. This chain links TRBV4-3 with TRBJ2-1; D gene uncertain. The length of the CDR3 is 16 residues. Germline CDR1 LGHNA, CDR2 YSLEER. Between the trimmed V and J ends, which lost 0 bases and 2 bases, there was a span of 11 bases. CDR3 nucleotides: TGCGCCAGCAGCCAAGATCGCTGGGGTACCTACAATGAGCAGTTCTTC. This sequence encodes CASSQDRWGTYNEQFF.

CDR3 protein: CASSMGVFTEAFF. The CDR3 coding sequence is TGTGCCAGTAGTATGGGGGTTTTCACTGAAGCTTTCTTT. This chain links TRBV19 with TRBJ1-1, with D perhaps TRBD1 (5 bases). Trimming cost V 3 bases and J 4 bases, with 9 bases left between them. The CDR3 consists of 13 residues. CDR1 and CDR2 from the germline V gene are LNHDA and SQIVND (reference sequence).

This chain uses TRBV27 with TRBJ2-2; TRBD2 agrees at 14 bases. Germline V gene sequence: CDR1 MNHEY, CDR2 SMNVEV (reference sequence). CDR3 size: 15 residues. After removal of 9 bases from V and 3 bases from J, the junction contained 3 bases not matched to a gene. The CDR3 DNA sequence: TGTGCCAGTAAGGGACTAGCGGGAGACACCGGGGAGCTGTTTTTT. Encoded protein: CASKGLAGDTGELFF.

V and J are TRBV4-2 and TRBJ2-7; TRBD2 aligns across 13 bases. The CDR3 runs to 16 residues. Trimming cost V 5 bases and J 3 bases; bases outside gene matches: 7. The V gene's germline CDR1 is LGHNA and CDR2 YNFKEQ. The CDR3 bases are TGTGCCAGCAGCACCCGACTAGCGGGGGGATTCTACGAGCAGTACTTC. The encoded protein is CASSTRLAGGFYEQYF.

The chain links TRBV6-5 to TRBJ1-5, with D unresolved. The CDR3 has 14 residues. Germline CDR1 MNHEY, CDR2 SVGAGI. V lost 7 bases and J lost 0, with 10 bases in between. As DNA, the CDR3 is TGTGCCAGCATTGACATTTTTAGCAATCAGCCCCAGCATTTT. Translation gives CASIDIFSNQPQHF.

The rearrangement uses TRBV27 and TRBJ2-5, with TRBD1 as a possible D gene (6 bases). Between the trimmed V and J ends, which lost 6 bases and 11 bases, there was a span of 16 bases. The length of the CDR3 is 12 residues. Germline assignment: CDR1 MNHEY and CDR2 SMNVEV (reference sequence). This CDR3 reads CASSSSPGEQYF. The CDR3 bases are TGTGCCAGCAGCTCCTCCCCAGGGGAGCAGTACTTC.

The sample holds one count of this clone. The V and J genes are TRBV13 and TRBJ2-1; D not resolved. The CDR3 spans 14 residues. Germline loops: CDR1 PRHDT, CDR2 FYEKMQ (reference sequence). Trimming removed 6 bases from V and 0 bases from J, with 9 bases in between. CDR3 DNA: TGTGCCAGCAGGCCTTCTGGCTCCTACAATGAGCAGTTCTTC. Translation: CASRPSGSYNEQFF.

The chain combines TRBV27 with TRBJ2-7; TRBD2 matches 7 bases. The CDR3 consists of 14 residues. J was trimmed by 0 bases and V by 4 bases; bases with no gene match: 3. Germline CDR1 reads MNHEY; CDR2 reads SMNVEV (reference sequence). CDR3 nucleotide sequence: TGTGCCAGCAGTTGGGGCGGGAGCTCCTACGAGCAGTACTTC. Encoded protein: CASSWGGSSYEQYF.

The chain recombines TRBV27 with TRBJ2-7, with 9 bases fitting TRBD2. V was clipped by 8 bases and J by 3 bases; unmatched bases: 17. The CDR3 has 17 amino acids. Germline-derived CDR1 and CDR2 are MNHEY and SMNVEV (reference sequence). This CDR3 reads CASSLPPGERGDYEQYF. CDR3 nucleotides: TGTGCCAGCTCCCTCCCCCCCGGCGAGCGGGGGGACTACGAGCAGTACTTC.